This TCR beta chain was sequenced for a study of identical twins. In TCRdb, the 5' RACE reads were re-called with MiXCR into one record per CDR3 protein. The data hold 300,000 to 400,000 distinct CDR3 sequences, with 12% observed a single time. Notes on the study in general: Conclusions relied on cross-sectional statistical analysis, not following the same donors. Twin pairs' shared out-of-frame alpha sequences were enriched in low generation probability.

Ten or more counts support this clonotype. The antigen is unknown. The V and J ends lost 2 bases and 4 bases, in that order; junction bases with no gene match: 3. The germline V gene has CDR1 SNHLY and CDR2 FYNNEI. The CDR3 extends over 15 amino acids. These same data were also listed under a study on yellow fever vaccine responses in identical twins.

This TCR was sampled from a woman aged 18-29 years in good health. The rearrangement joins TRBV2 to TRBJ2-7, with 12 bases that match TRBD2. The sample taken for sequencing was CD8+ T cells sorted from blood. Here the CDR3 reads CASSETGTSGYEQYF. The CDR3 nucleotides read TGTGCCAGCAGTGAAACCGGGACTAGCGGGTACGAGCAGTACTTC.